The clone carrying this T cell receptor beta chain occurred a few times. The V segment lost 9 bases and the J segment 2 bases; nucleotides outside the gene matches: 17. The V gene's germline CDR1 is LNHDA and CDR2 SQIVND (reference sequence). The CDR3 has 17 amino acids. Original analysis: From reference gene primer amplification, estimates of nucleated cell counts were derived. The data were produced by immunoSEQ multiplex PCR, yet TCRdb's version contains in-frame clones alone and is incomplete. V and J calls and clone size are those listed in that table; D and trimming were worked out from the DNA. The sample has 140,000 to 150,000 clones, just under 80% seen once. The sample is drawn from a study of blood T cell repertoires in COVID-19. Study at large: Sites across the United States, Italy and Spain contributed samples from acute and convalescent COVID-19. Sample material is recorded as cDNA or gDNA derived from T cells, B-cell-depleted T cells, or PBMCs.

Input material: peripheral blood. The gene calls are TRBV19 and TRBJ2-3; 7 positions match TRBD2. This TCR came from an older woman with acute or convalescent COVID-19. The CDR3 DNA is TGTGCCAGCTCCCAGTCCCCAAGCGGGGCTCCCACAGATACGCAGTATTTT. It is translated as CASSQSPSGAPTDTQYF.